The T cell receptor (beta chain) described here comes from a study of shared clonotypes between healthy human individuals. The study, taken as a whole, reports: Among several donors, roughly 5% of naive CD4 clonotypes were found in common.

For this clone: Antigen: not known.

The CDR3 length is 14 residues. V lost 4 bases and J lost 2, with 13 bases in between. Germline V gives CDR1 SGHRS, CDR2 YFSETQ. Deep-level running was used for the assay. Produced via immunoSEQ multiplex PCR; TCRdb's table is partial and in-frame only. The sample contains over a million clones, approximately 80% of which appear only once. Only Caucasian adults living in Nashville, Tennessee served as donors. The authors divided CD4+ cells into CD45RA+ naive and CD45RA-negative memory subsets. The chain uses TRBV5-1 and TRBJ2-7; TRBD2 is a possible D gene (6 bases). The source is a man between 18 and 29 years old in good health. Some clones in this sample may be carry-over from other donors' samples. Sequencing was done on a sample of memory CD4+ T cells from PBMCs. Subset of the sample: CD45RA-negative fraction. The CDR3 nucleotides read TGCGCCAGCAGCCCCGGACGGGGGACCTACGAGCAGTACTTC. Its protein product is CASSPGRGTYEQYF.